This T cell receptor beta chain was recovered during a study of Ad26.COV2.S vaccination and SARS-CoV-2 variants. Background on the study: Administration of Ad26.COV2.S was intramuscular, either once or twice 56 days apart. Study-level points and caveats: Similar non-spike TCR breadth was observed in recipients of vaccine and of placebo. The TCR breadth and depth analyses may have produced an underestimate of total T cell responses.

The treatment was: roughly 20 received Ad26.COV2.S at low or high dose, single or two shots; about 5 received placebo; per-sample allocation not given. Collection of the samples took place on day 63 after the first injection of vaccine or placebo. An Ad26 vector expressing Wuhan-strain SARS-CoV-2 spike served as the vaccine. Here immunoSEQ multiplex PCR was the method, and the copy in TCRdb shows in-frame clones only, minus some. The table records 410,000 or so clones, over 75% of them present only once. The table lists this clone with a count of one. Its target is not known. The source was peripheral blood, collected in a trial of Ad26.COV2.S vaccine versus placebo. The sequence was obtained from a person aged 18 to 59 who received the Ad26.COV2.S COVID-19 vaccine or a placebo.

DNA for the CDR3: TGCAGCGTTGGGACAGGGGCCTACGAGCAGTACTTC. Protein sequence: CSVGTGAYEQYF. The V gene is TRBV29-1, the J gene TRBJ2-7, with TRBD1 matching 9 bases. With 4 bases clipped from V and 2 bases from J, the junction kept 0 bases outside the gene matches. The CDR3 is 12 amino acids. CDR1 and CDR2 from the germline V gene are SQVTM and ANQGSEA.